Presented here are 13 T cell receptor beta chains from one specimen sequenced in a study of T cells in Graves' hyperthyroidism and ophthalmopathy. Using RNA transcripts as the source, TCR beta CDR3 regions were amplified. The HTBI primer set drove a first-round RT-PCR of the TCR CDR3. TCRdb re-called the multiplex PCR reads through MiXCR, storing one row per CDR3 protein. The table records 500,000 or so distinct CDR3 sequences, roughly a sixth of them present only once. Sequences were obtained from blood. These receptors originate from a woman aged 30 to 39 with Graves' ophthalmopathy.

This clonotype was seen at least ten times. In DNA, the CDR3 is TGTGCCAGCAGCTTAGTAGCGCGGGGAGAGGGCTACGAGCAGTACTTC. Its translation is CASSLVARGEGYEQYF. V gene TRBV7-8 combines with J gene TRBJ2-7; D may be TRBD2 (6 bases). The CDR3 loop spans 16 amino acids. Between the trimmed V and J ends, which lost 1 base and 3 bases, there was a span of 16 bases. CDR1 is SGHVS, CDR2 FQNEAQ, per germline.

This clonotype was seen more than once but under ten times. In nucleotides, the CDR3 is TGTGCCCTTGAAGGACAGGTGGCCTACGAGCAGTACTTC. Its translation: CALEGQVAYEQYF. The chain recombines TRBV30 with TRBJ2-7, with 7 bases that match TRBD1. This CDR3 comprises 13 residues. The V gene's germline CDR1 is GTSNPN and CDR2 SVGIG (reference sequence). Trimming cost V 8 bases and J 2 bases; bases outside gene matches: 9.

The chain couples TRBV12-3 or TRBV12-4 to TRBJ2-5; 10 bases align to TRBD1. V dropped 8 bases and J dropped 1; count of bases not matched to a gene: 13. This CDR3 has 17 residues. As DNA, the CDR3 is TGTGCCAGCTCGGGAAGGGACCGGGACAGGGGCCAAGAGACCCAGTACTTC. Amino acids: CASSGRDRDRGQETQYF.

This clonotype was recorded many times. The rearrangement uses TRBV28 and TRBJ1-3; perhaps TRBD1 as D (5 bases). There are 16 residues in the CDR3. V lost 6 bases and J 2 bases, leaving 17 bases between the germline ends. CDR1 is MDHEN and CDR2 is SYDVKM in the germline V gene. CDR3 residues: CASRRNAQGTGNTIYF. The CDR3 coding sequence is TGTGCCAGCAGACGAAATGCGCAGGGCACTGGAAACACCATATATTTT.

Notes on this clonotype: A read error may be the cause here, since a much bigger clone is one base away. V gene TRBV28 combines with J gene TRBJ2-4; no firm D call. The CDR3 length is 16 residues. CDR1 MDHEN and CDR2 SYDVKM come from the germline V gene. Here the CDR3 reads CASSFLGTGRENIKYF. The CDR3, as DNA: TGTGCCAGCAGTTTCCTGGGCACCGGACGTGAAAACATTAAGTACTTC.

This clonotype occurred many times. This CDR3 is CASSLGIGEQYF. CDR3 nucleotide sequence: TGTGCCAGCAGCTTGGGGATAGGCGAGCAGTACTTC. V is TRBV7-8 and J is TRBJ2-7; D gene unclear. The CDR3 runs 12 residues. The germline gives CDR1 SGHVS, CDR2 FQNEAQ. V lost 3 bases and J lost 6, with 9 bases in between.

There are many counts of this clonotype. The V and J genes are TRBV12-3 or TRBV12-4 and TRBJ2-6; D perhaps matches TRBD1 (6 bases). Trimming removed 5 bases at V and 0 bases at J, with 14 bases between. The CDR3 runs to 17 residues. CDR3 region: CASSLRTAYSGANVLTF. The CDR3 coding sequence is TGTGCCAGCAGTCTCCGGACAGCCTACTCTGGGGCCAACGTCCTGACTTTC.

In this sample, this clonotype turned up many times. The chain combines TRBV28 with TRBJ2-2; the D is unclear. Germline CDR1 is MDHEN and CDR2 is SYDVKM. The CDR3 is 13 residues long. V was pared by 4 bases and J by 2 bases, with 5 bases between. CDR3 coding DNA: TGTGCCAGCAGTTCCAGCAACACCGGGGAGCTGTTTTTT. It codes for CASSSSNTGELFF.

This clonotype was counted at least ten times. The V and J genes are TRBV20-1 and TRBJ2-7, with 7 nucleotides matching TRBD1. This CDR3 comprises 14 residues. CDR1 and CDR2 from the germline V gene are DFQATT and SNEGSKA (reference sequence). J lost 4 bases, V lost 4 bases, and 10 bases had no gene match. CDR3 region: CSAKNPGQRYEQYF. The CDR3 DNA follows: TGCAGTGCTAAGAACCCGGGACAGAGGTACGAGCAGTACTTC.

This clonotype was counted a single time. Given a much more abundant clone one base away, this may be a read error. This chain links TRBV12-3 or TRBV12-4 with TRBJ2-7, with D possibly being TRBD1 (5 bases). The CDR3 totals 12 residues. DNA for the CDR3: TGTGCCAGCAGCGAGACAGTGTACGGGCAGTACTTC. Translated, it gives CASSETVYGQYF.

This clonotype was seen a single time. The chain combines TRBV4-1 with TRBJ2-7; a weak D match, TRBD1 (6 bases). The germline gives CDR1 MGHRA, CDR2 YSYEKL. The V end lost 1 base, the J end lost 0 bases, and 10 bases lay between the germline ends. The CDR3 runs to 15 residues. The CDR3 spells CASSQGLDSSYEQYF. CDR3 DNA: TGCGCCAGCAGCCAAGGACTGGACAGCTCCTACGAGCAGTACTTC.

This clonotype was counted a few times. The rearrangement joins TRBV7-3 to TRBJ2-1; 14 nucleotides agree with TRBD2. The trim removed 4 bases at V and 14 bases at J, leaving 10 bases unmatched. CDR3 length equals 15 residues. CDR1 and CDR2 (germline): SGHTA, FQGTGA. CDR3 nucleotide sequence: TGTGCCAGCAGCTCCTGGGGACTAGCGGGAGATAAGGAGTTCTTC. Residues: CASSSWGLAGDKEFF.

This clonotype has more than one count but fewer than ten. The rearrangement links TRBV7-9 to TRBJ2-1; no firm D call. V was trimmed by 4 bases and J by 5 bases, leaving 15 bases between them. Germline loops: CDR1 SEHNR, CDR2 FQNEAQ (reference sequence). This CDR3 has 15 amino acids. CDR3 DNA: TGTGCCAGCAGCTCGGCCAGAATCACCAACAATGAGCAGTTCTTC. Protein sequence: CASSSARITNNEQFF.